This TCR beta chain was retrieved from a study of blood T cell repertoires in COVID-19. Overall study context: Samples came from the United States, Italy and Spain, spanning acute and convalescent COVID-19.

This CDR3 contains 13 residues. The J segment lost 3 bases and the V segment lost 5 bases, leaving 5 bases of the junction unmatched. CDR1 is GTSNPN and CDR2 is SVGIG in the germline V gene (reference sequence). Assay used: immunoSEQ multiplex PCR; TCRdb lists only in-frame clones, some missing. The sample has approximately 180,000 clones, about 90% seen once. This chain links TRBV30 with TRBJ1-2; 8 nucleotides line up with TRBD1. The sequencing input was PBMCs or T cells enriched from blood (not recorded which). The clonotype comes from a human donor with acute COVID-19. The donor label of this sample is uncertain. The CDR3 DNA reads TGTGCCTGGGCCAGGGGGCTCGACTATGGCTACACCTTC. It encodes CAWARGLDYGYTF.